A selection of T cell receptor beta chains follows, all from one sample in a study of siplizumab effects on memory and regulatory T cells. Only in-frame clones appear in the TCRdb table, and some are missing; sequencing was by immunoSEQ multiplex PCR. The table records some 100,000 clones, about 91% of them present only once. The sequencing input was CD4+ T cells sorted from blood. These receptors all stem from a human donor in good health. Some clones in this sample may be carry-over from other donors' samples. Each CDR3 is given with its conserved first and last residue. Size tells how often a clone was seen (once, few, many) or the class of an expanded clone, and some rows leave it out.

>TRBV30|-|TRBJ1-1
CAWTGGWDTEAFF
>TRBV11-3|once|TRBJ2-3
CASSLEKLGLAGDTQYF
>TRBV5-1|-|TRBJ2-1
CASSRGGSSYNEQFF
>TRBV29-1|-|TRBJ2-7
CSVAQKFEQYF
>TRBV7-2|-|TRBJ1-1
CASSLRQGMLGPEAFF
>TRBV19|-|TRBJ1-1
CASKFVTTGTEAFF
>TRBV4-2|-|TRBJ1-2
CASSPSPRTKIWGNYGYTF
>TRBV18|-|TRBJ1-2
CASSPDSFRDYGYTF
>TRBV7-9|once|TRBJ1-3
CASSPRLRQGGGDTIYF
>TRBV7-9|few|TRBJ1-1
CASSLGFVNTEAFF
>TRBV6-6|-|TRBJ1-1
CASSYSTEAFF
>TRBV5-8|-|TRBJ2-2
CASSLVDRATGELFF
>TRBV10-3|-|TRBJ2-3
CAISERGIGTDTQYF
>TRBV28|-|TRBJ1-3
CASSPPPGNTIYF
>TRBV4-1|-|TRBJ2-2
CASSHRVVTGELFF
>TRBV5-1|-|TRBJ2-7
CASQSAAGGYEQYF
>TRBV4-1|-|TRBJ2-7
CASSHSWEGRERDEQYF
>TRBV9|-|TRBJ1-1
CASSLVQGGNTEAFF
>TRBV19|-|TRBJ2-1
CASSIRARRNEQFF
>TRBV20-1|-|TRBJ2-7
CSAHLAIEQYF
>TRBV19|-|TRBJ2-7
CASRTGGGDEQYF
>TRBV6-5|-|TRBJ2-2
CASSYSFTGELFF
>TRBV7-8|-|TRBJ1-5
CASSSPGNNQPQHF
>TRBV27|once|TRBJ2-1
CASSPDRGFYNEQFF
>TRBV10-3|-|TRBJ1-2
CAITTLSSQGDYGYTF
>TRBV28|few|TRBJ2-7
CASSFPSSGSYEQYF
>TRBV14|-|TRBJ1-2
CASSPTGGGYTF
>TRBV2|-|TRBJ1-3
CASSGPRRTGGENTIYF
>TRBV6-1|-|TRBJ1-4
CASWARLNEKLFF
>TRBV12-5|once|TRBJ1-1
CASGKGQGNTEAFF
>TRBV15|once|TRBJ2-5
CATSRFPMRAETQETQYF
>TRBV5-1|-|TRBJ2-3
CASRQSSPPDTQYF
>TRBV6-1|-|TRBJ2-7
CASSEQTEAGQYF
>TRBV7-3|-|TRBJ2-2
CASSLGLAGATGELFF
>TRBV10-3|once|TRBJ2-6
CAISGKTSGANVLTF
>TRBV5-6|-|TRBJ2-2
CASSLVGRSSGELFF
>TRBV18|-|TRBJ2-1
CASGPTTGDEQFF